This T cell receptor beta chain was observed in a study of T cells in Graves' hyperthyroidism and ophthalmopathy. CDR3 size: 17 residues. The J segment lost 2 bases and the V segment lost 5 bases, leaving 7 bases of the junction unmatched. Per germline, CDR1 MDHEN and CDR2 SYDVKM. Across 18 months, stable Graves' hyperthyroidism was marked by no progression to ophthalmopathy. The hyperthyroidism patients had all been newly diagnosed, and their disease duration was under 2 months. Their ages ranged from 18 to 65 years. Note on this clonotype: Its antigen is currently unknown.

Study observations and caveats: Ophthalmopathy got predicted by the model a median about 6.7 months before its onset.

The investigators amplified TCR beta CDR3 regions from RNA transcripts. TCR CDR3 underwent first-round RT-PCR with the HTBI primer set. Each CDR3 protein gets one entry after TCRdb re-called the multiplex PCR reads with MiXCR. The table has a few hundred thousand distinct CDR3 sequences, 13% to 15% seen once. The chain recombines TRBV28 with TRBJ2-1; 12 positions match TRBD1. The sample taken for sequencing was blood. The receptor's source is a woman between 18 and 29 years old with Graves' hyperthyroidism. This CDR3 is CASSDTGTGGAYNEQFF. In DNA form, the CDR3 reads TGTGCCAGCAGTGATACCGGGACAGGGGGCGCCTACAATGAGCAGTTCTTC.